The TCR beta chain described here comes from a study of sequential checkpoint blockade in melanoma. Treatment indicated: randomized to nivolumab then ipilimumab (arm A) or the reverse (arm B). TCRdb's table, derived via immunoSEQ multiplex PCR, lists solely in-frame clones and lacks some. Of approximately 22,000 clones in the sample, around 65% were seen once. Germline values: CDR1 SGHTA, CDR2 FQGTGA. Losses at the gene ends were 7 bases for V and 4 bases for J; bases not matched to a gene: 8. The CDR3 length is 14 residues. The source is a human donor with melanoma. The rearrangement joins TRBV7-3 to TRBJ1-1, with TRBD1 identical over 8 bases. Sequencing was performed on CD8+ T cells sorted from blood (inferred from file names), taken from a patient given nivolumab and ipilimumab in sequence. The chain's CDR3 is CASTPSTGGTEAFF. DNA of the CDR3: TGTGCCAGCACCCCCAGTACAGGGGGCACTGAAGCTTTCTTT.